This T cell receptor (beta chain) was sequenced in a study of T cells in Graves' hyperthyroidism and ophthalmopathy. The overall study: Peripheral blood specimens were obtained at initial diagnosis, prior to any treatment. Study-wide results and limits: Ophthalmopathy was separated from stable hyperthyroidism by a 13 V-J model. Also found in blood were most expanded thyroid clonotypes above 0.001.

Uncontrolled infection, other autoimmune disease, pregnancy or lactation led to exclusion. Germline V gene lookup returns CDR1 SNHLY and CDR2 FYNNEI. Trimming took off 0 bases at V and 3 bases at J, with 9 bases between the two ends. CDR3 size: 14 residues. Points on this clonotype: What it binds is unknown.

TCR beta CDR3 regions were amplified from RNA. The TCR CDR3 was amplified in a first-round RT-PCR using the HTBI primer set. In TCRdb, the multiplex PCR reads were re-called with MiXCR into one record per CDR3 protein. Of about 360,000 distinct CDR3 sequences listed, about 13% are singletons. This chain connects TRBV2 to TRBJ2-7, with D perhaps TRBD1 or TRBD2 (5 bases each). This sequence originates from a woman younger than 30 with Graves' hyperthyroidism. Sample: blood. In nucleotides, the CDR3 is TGTGCCAGCAGTGAAGCCCGGGACCGCTACGAGCAGTACTTC. It encodes CASSEARDRYEQYF. The complete variable domain, with remaining parts taken from reference TRBV2 and TRBJ2-7, reads EPEVTQTPSHQVTQMGQEVILRCVPISNHLYFYWYRQILGQKVEFLVSFYNNEISEKSEIFDDQFSVERPDGSNFTLKIRSTKLEDSAMYFCASSEARDRYEQYFGPGTRLTVT.